Given below is one T cell receptor beta chain in context. Its specificity is unknown. This entry belongs to a study of shared clonotypes between healthy human individuals. Germline loops: CDR1 MRHNA, CDR2 SNTAGT. The CDR3 loop spans 16 amino acids. V gave up 6 bases and J gave up 5 bases; unmatched junction bases: 13. Regarding the study as a whole: Genetic and exposure-history diversity was limited by the few donors.

There were only Caucasian adults among the donors, and all lived in Nashville, Tennessee. Unsorted PBMC DNA went through sequencing on ten immunoSEQ deep assay plates. The repertoire was sequenced with immunoSEQ multiplex PCR; TCRdb's copy has only in-frame clones and lacks some. The sample includes a few hundred thousand clones, approximately 79% of them seen just once. Sequences were obtained from PBMCs. This receptor was obtained from a woman in her forties in good health. Some clones in this sample may be carry-over from other donors' samples. This chain connects TRBV6-4 to TRBJ1-1; 9 nucleotides align to TRBD1. The CDR3 DNA reads as TGTGCCAGCAGCGGGTTTTTACAGGGGGCTGGGACTGAAGCTTTCTTT. Protein: CASSGFLQGAGTEAFF.